This T cell receptor beta chain was recovered during a study of cytomegalovirus exposure and HLA in healthy donors. CDR1 is SGHTA and CDR2 is FQGNSA in the germline V gene. This CDR3 has 17 amino acids. V shed 2 bases and J shed 2 bases, with 15 bases lying between them. 13 Jbeta primers and 60 Vbeta primers were used for the PCR. The repertoire was sequenced with immunoSEQ multiplex PCR; TCRdb's copy has only in-frame clones and lacks some. Among fewer than 200,000 clones listed, 80% to 85% were seen once. The sequence came from a man in his fifties in good health and CMV-seronegative. The chain uses TRBV7-2 and TRBJ2-2; tentative D call: TRBD2 (6 bases). The material sequenced was PBMCs. CDR3 nucleotides: TGTGCCAGCAGCTTACTTAGGGCTAGCGTTAACACCGGGGAGCTGTTTTTT. As protein: CASSLLRASVNTGELFF.